Sequencing of this TCR beta chain was carried out in a study of T cell responses to AZD1222 COVID-19 vaccine. Using immunoSEQ multiplex PCR, the repertoire was profiled, and TCRdb retains in-frame clones only, with some absent. The sample lists fewer than 150,000 clones, over 75% occurring once. V trimming: 1 base; J trimming: 10 bases; junction bases outside the gene matches: 3. The CDR3 has 13 residues. CDR1 is SGHRS, CDR2 YFSETQ, per germline. The study's findings and limits: The study found Spike-specific TCR breadth and depth rose after two AZD1222 doses. After the peak T cell response, and only then, were repertoires sampled. Epitopes outside B.1.351 and B.1.1.7 mutated regions reportedly drew nearly half of spike TCRs. Among the donors, most were white British and more were female, and clonal diversity was possibly underestimated.

This clone was seen a single time. Its antigen remains unidentified. The source was peripheral blood, collected on day 0 of AZD1222 vaccination. This receptor was obtained from an adult in good health. The chain combines TRBV5-1 with TRBJ2-1, with 9 bases aligning to TRBD1. CDR3 amino acids: CASSLTGQGEQFF. The CDR3 DNA follows: TGCGCCAGCAGCTTGACAGGACAGGGGGAGCAGTTCTTC.